The 32 T cell receptor beta chains given below trace back to one sample, sequenced in a study of blood T cell repertoires in COVID-19. The assay was immunoSEQ multiplex PCR, and TCRdb's table has in-frame clones only and misses some. The table shows 250,000 or so clones, with roughly 82% occurring only once. The sequenced material came from PBMCs or T cells enriched from blood (not recorded which). The origin of the receptors is a woman in her forties or fifties who had recovered from COVID-19.

CDR3 coding DNA: TGTGCCAGCAGCCGAACAGGGGGTCTCTACGAGCAGTACTTC. It is translated as CASSRTGGLYEQYF. V is TRBV14 and J is TRBJ2-7; 8 bases map to TRBD1. This CDR3 contains 14 residues. V was clipped by 4 bases and J by 3 bases; unmatched bases: 5. Germline CDR1 reads SGHDN; CDR2 reads FVKESK.

The chain uses TRBV30 and TRBJ2-3; perhaps TRBD1 as D (7 bases). Germline CDR1 is GTSNPN and CDR2 is SVGIG (reference sequence). V was cut by 0 bases and J by 7 bases, with 20 bases left in between. CDR3 length equals 16 residues. CDR3 bases: TGTGCCTGGAGTGTACCGCCCGGACAGGAGGGAAATACGCAGTATTTT. It encodes CAWSVPPGQEGNTQYF. The full variable domain, rest sourced from reference TRBV30 and TRBJ2-3, is SQTIHQWPATLVQPVGSPLSLECTVEGTSNPNLYWYRQAAGRGLQLLFYSVGIGQISSEVPQNLSASRPQDRQFILSSKKLLLSDSGFYLCAWSVPPGQEGNTQYFGPGTRLTVL.

V gene TRBV7-9 combines with J gene TRBJ2-3; 8 nucleotides line up with TRBD2. Trimming removed 11 bases from V and 1 base from J; junction bases left unmatched: 8. In germline, CDR1 is SEHNR, CDR2 FQNEAQ (reference sequence). The CDR3 is 14 amino acids. The CDR3 spells CAHTGRGGTDTQYF. The CDR3 DNA sequence: TGTGCCCATACGGGGCGGGGGGGCACAGATACGCAGTATTTT.

The chain links TRBV7-8 to TRBJ1-2, with D possibly being TRBD1 (6 bases). The germline CDR1 and CDR2 sequences are SGHVS and FQNEAQ. The CDR3 has 16 amino acids. V was clipped by 1 base and J by 4 bases, with 16 bases between them. CDR3 bases: TGTGCCAGCAGCTTAGGGGGGGGCAGGGTTAGCTATGGCTACACCTTC. It codes for CASSLGGGRVSYGYTF.

The rearrangement uses TRBV19 and TRBJ1-3; D is uncertain. The CDR3 spans 15 residues. V shed 8 bases and J shed 1 base, with 15 bases lying between them. CDR1 and CDR2 from the germline V gene are LNHDA and SQIVND (reference sequence). The CDR3 bases are TGTGCCAGTCTAAGGCGGGGAGAGTCTGGAAACACCATATATTTT. Translation: CASLRRGESGNTIYF.

The chain couples TRBV7-9 to TRBJ1-3; D remains ambiguous. Germline CDR1 and CDR2: SEHNR and FQNEAQ (reference sequence). This CDR3 is built from 15 residues. Deletions cut 7 bases from V and 3 bases from J, with 16 bases between. The CDR3 region has the DNA TGTGCCAGCACCCTTAATGGTGGCAGTGGAAACACCATATATTTT. This gives the protein CASTLNGGSGNTIYF.

In nucleotides, the CDR3 is TGTGCCGCTACGAAAAACAGGGGAGATACGCAGTATTTT. This encodes CAATKNRGDTQYF. The chain joins TRBV7-2 to TRBJ2-3, with 7 bases fitting TRBD1. The germline V gene has CDR1 SGHTA and CDR2 FQGNSA. The CDR3 sequence is 13 residues long. V shed 11 bases and J 5 bases; nucleotides not matched to a gene: 10.

This chain uses TRBV19 with TRBJ2-2, with 8 bases aligning to TRBD2. The CDR3 extends over 14 amino acids. V was pared by 3 bases and J by 4 bases, with 1 base of the junction left unmatched. Germline lookup yields CDR1 LNHDA and CDR2 SQIVND (reference sequence). CDR3 protein: CASSMAGGTGELFF. DNA for the CDR3: TGTGCCAGTAGTATGGCGGGGGGCACCGGGGAGCTGTTTTTT.

In the case of this clone: At the DNA level, this CDR3 is encoded by other sequences in the same sample as well. The V gene is TRBV9, the J gene TRBJ2-3, with 13 bases fitting TRBD2. The CDR3 totals 16 residues. Trimming cost V 2 bases and J 2 bases; bases outside gene matches: 2. The germline V gene has CDR1 SGDLS and CDR2 YYNGEE. The CDR3 nucleotides are TGTGCCAGCAGCGTTGGGACTAGCGGGAACACAGATACGCAGTATTTT. Its translation is CASSVGTSGNTDTQYF.

This chain joins TRBV7-2 and TRBJ1-1; 7 nucleotides align to TRBD1. This CDR3 contains 15 residues. CDR1 and CDR2 from the germline V gene are SGHTA and FQGNSA. With 0 bases clipped from V and 1 base from J, the junction kept 2 bases outside the gene matches. CDR3: CASSLARDRNTEAFF. The CDR3 bases are TGTGCCAGCAGCTTAGCTAGGGACAGGAACACTGAAGCTTTCTTT. The full variable domain, in which reference TRBV7-2 and TRBJ1-1 provide the parts outside the CDR3, is GAGVSQSPSNKVTEKGKDVELRCDPISGHTALYWYRQSLGQGLEFLIYFQGNSAPDKSGLPSDRFSAERTGGSVSTLTIQRTQQEDSAVYLCASSLARDRNTEAFFGQGTRLTVV.

The V gene is TRBV10-3, the J gene TRBJ1-1; no firm D call. V lost 6 bases to trimming and J lost 7 bases, with 12 bases between them. The CDR3 spans 12 residues. Germline CDR1 reads ENHRY; CDR2 reads SYGVKD. The CDR3: CAISKLGVEAFF. CDR3 bases: TGTGCCATCAGCAAACTAGGAGTTGAAGCTTTCTTT.

This chain connects TRBV23-1 to TRBJ1-2, with D unclear. TRBV23-1 is marked as an open reading frame, function uncertain. This CDR3 spans 14 amino acids. Deletions cut 0 bases from V and 3 bases from J, with 8 bases between. The CDR3 sequence is CASSQSGGYYGYTF. The CDR3 DNA reads as TGCGCCAGCAGTCAATCGGGCGGGTACTATGGCTACACCTTC.

The chain is built from TRBV18 and TRBJ1-5; tentatively, D is TRBD1 (6 bases). CDR1 and CDR2 from the germline V gene are KGHSH and LQKENI. CDR3 length: 15 amino acids. V was cut by 4 bases and J by 3 bases, with 13 bases left in between. CDR3 bases: TGTGCCAGCTCACAATCCCAGGGGAACAATCAGCCCCAGCATTTT. This translates into CASSQSQGNNQPQHF.

The genes are TRBV30 and TRBJ2-5, with D perhaps matching TRBD1 (6 bases). Trimming took 0 bases from V and 5 from J, leaving 13 bases between them. The CDR3 is made up of 14 amino acids. Germline CDR1 is GTSNPN and CDR2 is SVGIG (reference sequence). Here the CDR3 DNA reads TGTGCCTGGAGTGTAAACCCAGGGGTGGAGACCCAGTACTTC. The encoded protein is CAWSVNPGVETQYF.

This clone was recorded only once. This chain connects TRBV11-2 to TRBJ2-7; D gene ambiguous. The CDR3 totals 13 residues. Germline V lookup: CDR1 SGHAT, CDR2 FQNNGV. With 6 bases removed from V and 0 bases from J, the gap between germline ends came to 9 bases. The CDR3 DNA is TGTGCCAGCAGGAAGATTAGCTCCTACGAGCAGTACTTC. Translating it yields CASRKISSYEQYF.

The chain is built from TRBV5-5 and TRBJ2-7; 15 positions agree with TRBD2. This CDR3 is built from 16 residues. V was clipped by 4 bases and J by 4 bases; unmatched bases: 6. The germline gives CDR1 SGHKS, CDR2 YYEKEE (reference sequence). DNA for the CDR3: TGTGCCAGCAGCCCGGGACTAGCGGGAGGAATGTACGAGCAGTACTTC. Translated: CASSPGLAGGMYEQYF.

The chain uses TRBV19 and TRBJ1-5; 8 nucleotides match TRBD1. V was pared by 6 bases and J by 4 bases, with 8 bases of the junction left unmatched. CDR1 is LNHDA, CDR2 SQIVND, per germline (reference sequence). The CDR3 is made up of 15 amino acids. As DNA, the CDR3 is TGTGCCAGTAGATCCAGGACAGGGCGGAATCAGCCCCAGCATTTT. Amino acid sequence: CASRSRTGRNQPQHF.

The chain joins TRBV28 to TRBJ1-2, with TRBD1 as a possible D gene (6 bases). The CDR3 is made up of 13 amino acids. Germline CDR1 reads MDHEN; CDR2 reads SYDVKM. Trimming stripped 3 bases from V and 6 bases from J, with 11 bases between. CDR3 in DNA: TGTGCCAGCAGTTTCACAGGGAGTGATGGCTACACCTTC. Translated, it gives CASSFTGSDGYTF.

The gene calls are TRBV7-2 and TRBJ2-7; TRBD1 is a possible D gene (6 bases). Trimming cost V 3 bases and J 0 bases, with 12 bases left between them. Germline CDR1 and CDR2: SGHTA and FQGNSA. There are 15 residues in the CDR3. The CDR3 region is CASSFTGTTSYEQYF. Here the CDR3 DNA reads TGTGCCAGCAGCTTTACAGGGACCACCTCCTACGAGCAGTACTTC.

The gene calls are TRBV6-4 and TRBJ2-7; D might be TRBD2 (5 bases). This CDR3 has 17 amino acids. CDR1 and CDR2 (germline): MRHNA, SNTAGT. With 2 bases removed from V and 0 bases from J, the gap between germline ends came to 17 bases. CDR3 amino acids: CASSDPAGRMSSYEQYF. The CDR3 nucleotides are TGTGCCAGCAGTGACCCGGCGGGCAGGATGAGCTCCTACGAGCAGTACTTC.

The chain employs TRBV29-1 and TRBJ1-1, with D possibly being TRBD1 (6 bases). The CDR3 has 14 amino acids. V lost 8 bases and J 0 bases, leaving 16 bases between the germline ends. Germline V CDR1 and CDR2: SQVTM, ANQGSEA. CDR3: CSTRGGNLNTEAFF. DNA for the CDR3: TGCAGCACCAGGGGAGGGAATTTGAACACTGAAGCTTTCTTT.

This clone was observed a handful of times. This chain connects TRBV12-5 to TRBJ1-2; D call uncertain. The V gene lost 1 base and the J gene lost 7 bases, with 16 bases spanning the gap. Per germline, CDR1 LGHNT and CDR2 FRNRAP. The CDR3 is 15 amino acids. This CDR3 reads CASGLGRVLGPGYTF. The CDR3 coding sequence is TGTGCTAGTGGTTTGGGGAGGGTTTTGGGTCCTGGCTACACCTTC.

The chain uses TRBV19 and TRBJ2-2, with 10 bases matching TRBD2. Germline CDR1 reads LNHDA; CDR2 reads SQIVND (reference sequence). This CDR3 has 19 amino acids. The J segment lost 0 bases and the V segment lost 5 bases, leaving 12 bases of the junction unmatched. The CDR3 nucleotides are TGTGCCAGTAGTCTCTGGGGATTTAGCGGGAGGTCGAACACCGGGGAGCTGTTTTTT. Protein: CASSLWGFSGRSNTGELFF.

V and J are TRBV4-1 and TRBJ1-2; 7 nucleotides agree with TRBD1. The CDR3 has 15 residues. With V trimmed by 3 bases and J by 4 bases, 8 bases remained unmatched. Germline V gene lookup returns CDR1 MGHRA and CDR2 YSYEKL. The DNA of the CDR3 is TGCGCCAGCAGCCAGGGGACAGCCATCGGCTATGGCTACACCTTC. It encodes CASSQGTAIGYGYTF.

The V and J genes are TRBV27 and TRBJ1-1; D is perhaps TRBD1 (5 bases). The CDR3 loop spans 12 amino acids. CDR1 and CDR2 from the germline V gene are MNHEY and SMNVEV (reference sequence). V lost 10 bases to trimming and J lost 6 bases, with 15 bases between them. Here the CDR3 DNA reads TGTGCCACCAGAACAGGATGGGCTGAAGCTTTCTTT. Translating it yields CATRTGWAEAFF.

The chain is built from TRBV3-1 (or the pseudogene TRBV3-2) and TRBJ2-2, with D possibly being TRBD1 (6 bases). CDR1 and CDR2 from the germline V gene are LGHDT and YNNKEL (reference sequence). This CDR3 comprises 19 residues. V shed 0 bases and J shed 7 bases, with 24 bases lying between them. The CDR3 bases are TGTGCCAGCAGCCAAGATGAGGACTTGTGGGGGCTAGTCGGCGGGGAGCTGTTTTTT. Its translation is CASSQDEDLWGLVGGELFF.

The sample holds one count of this clone. V and J are TRBV7-8 and TRBJ2-1, with TRBD2 matching 11 bases. The germline V gene has CDR1 SGHVS and CDR2 FQNEAQ. V trimming: 3 bases; J trimming: 4 bases; junction bases outside the gene matches: 5. The CDR3 length is 16 residues. CDR3 bases: TGTGCCAGCAGCTTCTCCCTAGCGGGAGGTTACAATGAGCAGTTCTTC. Translation gives CASSFSLAGGYNEQFF. Using reference TRBV7-8 and TRBJ2-1 for the parts outside the CDR3, the full variable domain is GAGVSQSPRYKVAKRGQDVALRCDPISGHVSLFWYQQALGQGPEFLTYFQNEAQLDKSGLPSDRFFAERPEGSVSTLKIQRTQQEDSAVYLCASSFSLAGGYNEQFFGPGTRLTVL.

This clone was observed a single time. The chain carries TRBV5-5 and TRBJ1-2; TRBD1 matches at 7 bases. The V gene's germline CDR1 is SGHKS and CDR2 YYEKEE (reference sequence). This CDR3 spans 16 amino acids. J was trimmed by 4 bases and V by 4 bases; bases with no gene match: 13. CDR3 residues: CASSRDRGQAPYGYTF. For the CDR3, the DNA is TGTGCCAGCAGCCGCGACCGTGGACAGGCCCCCTATGGCTACACCTTC. The variable domain in full, completed from reference TRBV5-5 and TRBJ1-2, reads DAGVTQSPTHLIKTRGQQVTLRCSPISGHKSVSWYQQVLGQGPQFIFQYYEKEERGRGNFPDRFSARQFPNYSSELNVNALLLGDSALYLCASSRDRGQAPYGYTFGSGTRLTVV.

The genes are TRBV12-3 or TRBV12-4 and TRBJ2-3, with D uncertain. The CDR3 is 11 amino acids. V was cut by 5 bases and J by 6 bases, with 6 bases left in between. The CDR3 nucleotides read TGTGCCAGCAGTCAGGTTGATACGCAGTATTTT. It is translated as CASSQVDTQYF.

The chain recombines TRBV7-2 with TRBJ1-6, with D perhaps matching TRBD1 (6 bases). The V end lost 5 bases, the J end lost 9 bases, and 17 bases lay between the germline ends. The CDR3 covers 15 residues. The germline CDR1 and CDR2 sequences are SGHTA and FQGNSA. The CDR3 sequence is CASSPGGGRGSPLHF. CDR3 in DNA: TGTGCCAGCAGCCCGGGGGGGGGCAGGGGTTCACCCCTCCACTTT.

The chain uses TRBV5-1 and TRBJ1-1; D not resolved. In germline, CDR1 is SGHRS, CDR2 YFSETQ. This CDR3 has 13 residues. V lost 5 bases and J 5 bases, leaving 13 bases between the germline ends. This CDR3 is CASSSPGGTEAFF. The CDR3, as DNA: TGCGCCAGCAGTTCCCCTGGCGGAACTGAAGCTTTCTTT.

The chain has TRBV12-3 or TRBV12-4 and TRBJ1-3; no firm D call. V was clipped by 7 bases and J by 4 bases, with 11 bases between them. The CDR3 length is 13 residues. CDR3 nucleotide sequence: TGTGCCAGCACGAATCTTCAGGGAAACACCATATATTTT. Protein sequence: CASTNLQGNTIYF.